This TCR beta chain was identified in a study of T cells in Graves' hyperthyroidism and ophthalmopathy. Notes on the study in general: Blood also carried most thyroid clonotypes expanded above 0.001.

This CDR3 is 13 amino acids long. With 7 bases clipped from V and 8 bases from J, the junction kept 11 bases outside the gene matches. In germline, CDR1 is SQVTM, CDR2 ANQGSEA. The TCR beta CDR3 regions underwent amplification using RNA transcripts as the source. The study used the HTBI primer set for a first-round RT-PCR of the TCR CDR3. One entry per CDR3 protein, called by TCRdb with MiXCR from the multiplex PCR reads. The sample contains about 290,000 distinct CDR3 sequences, roughly 13% of which appear only once. Diagnoses were established using clinical symptoms, serum thyroxine and TRAb, thyroid ultrasound and orbital computed tomography. Notes on this clonotype: What it binds is unknown.

Material for sequencing was blood. The receptor was isolated from a woman aged 40 to 49 with Graves' hyperthyroidism. The chain joins TRBV29-1 to TRBJ1-2; 9 bases map to TRBD1. CDR3: CSATGGADFGYTF. CDR3 DNA sequence: TGCAGCGCCACAGGGGGCGCTGATTTCGGCTACACCTTC. Full variable domain (missing parts from reference TRBV29-1 and TRBJ1-2): SAVISQKPSRDICQRGTSLTIQCQVDSQVTMMFWYRQQPGQSLTLIATANQGSEATYESGFVIDKFPISRPNLTFSTLTVSNMSPEDSSIYLCSATGGADFGYTFGSGTRLTVV.